This is a list of T cell receptor beta chains from one sample in a study of blood T cells in healthy people across ages. TCRdb re-analysed the 5' RACE reads in MiXCR, keeping a single row per CDR3 protein. The table includes roughly 1.6 million distinct CDR3 sequences, roughly 30% detected once. Sequencing was carried out using blood. The receptors derive from a woman aged 30 to 39 in good health. The CDR3 runs from the conserved cysteine through the conserved F or W. The D gene is left open where the match is weak. The size field is filled for only some rows; it gives once, few, many or a size class.

>TRBD1|.|TRBV28|TRBJ2-1
CASARGVRDSNEQFF
TGTGCCAGCGCCCGAGGGGTGAGGGACAGCAATGAGCAGTTCTTC
>.|many|TRBV12-3/TRBV12-4|TRBJ2-5
CASSPYEGGRETQYF
TGTGCCAGCAGCCCTTATGAGGGGGGGAGGGAGACCCAGTACTTC
>.|.|TRBV4-1|TRBJ2-7
CASSQGGSSYNEQYF
TGCGCCAGCAGCCAAGGGGGGAGCTCCTACAATGAGCAGTACTTC
>.|.|TRBV15|TRBJ2-5
CATSREGTFQETQYF
TGTGCCACCAGCAGAGAAGGGACTTTCCAAGAGACCCAGTACTTC
>.|few|TRBV6-1|TRBJ2-7
CASNPRNYEQYF
TGTGCCAGTAATCCCAGAAACTACGAGCAGTACTTC
>.|.|TRBV6-5|TRBJ2-1
CASRPRFEDSVNEQFF
TGTGCCAGCAGACCACGTTTTGAGGACAGCGTGAATGAGCAGTTCTTC
>.|.|TRBV10-1|TRBJ2-3
CASRDGPTDTQYF
TGCGCCAGCAGGGATGGCCCCACAGATACGCAGTATTTT
>TRBD1|.|TRBV29-1|TRBJ1-1
CSVGGGSSATTEAFF
TGCAGCGTTGGAGGGGGCAGCTCCGCGACCACTGAAGCTTTCTTT
>.|few|TRBV28|TRBJ1-2
CATKPTTGTPLYGYTF
TGTGCCACCAAACCAACGACAGGAACCCCACTCTATGGCTACACCTTC
>TRBD1|once|TRBV5-1|TRBJ2-5
CASSPLQGRETQYF
TGCGCCAGCAGCCCCCTACAGGGGCGAGAGACCCAGTACTTC
>TRBD1|.|TRBV10-3|TRBJ2-1
CAITDPLGGQGPNEQFF
TGTGCCATCACCGACCCTTTGGGGGGACAGGGACCCAATGAGCAGTTCTTC
>.|.|TRBV10-3|TRBJ2-3
CAISTPGADTQYF
TGTGCCATCAGTACCCCCGGCGCAGATACGCAGTATTTT
>TRBD1|many|TRBV28|TRBJ2-6
CASKTKQGVGANVLTF
TGTGCCAGCAAAACCAAGCAGGGGGTCGGGGCCAACGTCCTGACTTTC
>.|.|TRBV9|TRBJ1-5
CASNPGISNQPQHF
TGTGCCAGCAACCCAGGGATAAGCAATCAGCCCCAGCATTTT
>TRBD2|.|TRBV10-1|TRBJ2-1
CASSELELAGVREQFF
TGCGCCAGCAGTGAGTTGGAATTAGCGGGAGTTCGTGAGCAGTTCTTC
>.|.|TRBV7-3|TRBJ2-2
CASSAAPGPNTGELFF
TGTGCCAGCAGCGCAGCCCCGGGGCCGAACACCGGGGAGCTGTTTTTT
>.|few|TRBV19|TRBJ2-7
CASSMRTESYEQYF
TGTGCCAGTAGTATGCGGACAGAGTCCTACGAGCAGTACTTC
>TRBD1|few|TRBV5-1|TRBJ1-2
CASSFLPGQGNGYTF
TGCGCCAGCAGCTTTCTACCGGGACAGGGAAATGGCTACACCTTC
>.|.|TRBV11-1|TRBJ2-1
CASSLGQLWNEQFF
TGTGCCAGCAGCTTAGGCCAGCTTTGGAATGAGCAGTTCTTC
>TRBD1|.|TRBV7-6|TRBJ2-6
CASSFRTGNVLTF
TGTGCCAGCAGCTTCAGGACAGGGAACGTCCTGACTTTC
>TRBD2|.|TRBV20-1|TRBJ2-3
CSAVPASGRSVDTQYF
TGCAGTGCTGTCCCGGCTAGCGGGAGGTCGGTAGATACGCAGTATTTT
>TRBD2|few|TRBV20-1|TRBJ2-7
CSASLFGSSGRFYEQYF
TGCAGTGCTAGCCTATTTGGAAGTAGCGGGAGATTCTACGAGCAGTACTTC
>.|few|TRBV6-5|TRBJ1-2
CASRMADYGYTF
TGTGCCAGCAGGATGGCTGACTATGGCTACACCTTC
>.|.|TRBV7-9|TRBJ2-3
CASSSRVPQGKDTQYF
TGTGCCAGCAGCTCGAGGGTCCCGCAGGGCAAAGATACGCAGTATTTT
>.|.|TRBV5-1|TRBJ2-2
CASSLPVSGVNTGELFF
TGCGCCAGCAGCTTGCCCGTTTCAGGGGTGAACACCGGGGAGCTGTTTTTT
>.|.|TRBV2|TRBJ1-2
CASMGRLRVQGGYTF
TGTGCCAGCATGGGGCGCCTAAGGGTACAAGGGGGCTACACCTTC